These 9 T cell receptor beta chains were sequenced from one sample in a study of cytomegalovirus exposure and HLA in healthy donors. Both 60 Vbeta primers and 13 Jbeta primers went into the PCR. The method was immunoSEQ multiplex PCR; TCRdb's version includes in-frame clones alone and lacks a portion of them. The sample records some 65,000 clones, 62% being singletons. The sequencing input was PBMCs. Receptor source: a man younger than 45 in good health and CMV-seronegative.

The chain joins TRBV6-1 to TRBJ1-1; TRBD1 agrees at 7 bases. Per the germline V gene, CDR1 is MNHNS and CDR2 is SASEGT. V shed 6 bases and J 10 bases; nucleotides not matched to a gene: 8. The CDR3 sequence is 12 residues long. CDR3 region: CASRRDRVGAFF. The CDR3 DNA sequence: TGTGCCAGCAGACGCGACAGGGTTGGAGCTTTCTTT.

The chain is built from TRBV6-5 and TRBJ1-1, with D unresolved. V was cut by 4 bases and J by 5 bases, with 17 bases left in between. Germline CDR1 reads MNHEY; CDR2 reads SVGAGI. The CDR3 runs 15 residues. CDR3 DNA sequence: TGTGCCAGCAGTTGGACTGGCGGGTTCAGAACTGAAGCTTTCTTT. Translation: CASSWTGGFRTEAFF.

This clone was counted only a few times. The V call is TRBV15, the J call TRBJ2-3; perhaps TRBD1 as D (5 bases). V lost 1 base and J lost 2, with 10 bases in between. The CDR3 contains 15 residues. Germline V CDR1 and CDR2: LNHNV, YYDKDF (reference sequence). CDR3 DNA: TGTGCCACCAGCAGAGCGACAGCTTTCACAGATACGCAGTATTTT. This gives the protein CATSRATAFTDTQYF.

The chain couples TRBV27 to TRBJ1-6; D is perhaps TRBD1 (6 bases). V shed 4 bases and J shed 7 bases, with 14 bases lying between them. Germline V gene lookup returns CDR1 MNHEY and CDR2 SMNVEV (reference sequence). There are 15 residues in the CDR3. CDR3 residues: CASSSWGGGNSPLHF. CDR3 sequence (DNA): TGTGCCAGCAGTTCTTGGGGAGGGGGGAATTCACCCCTCCACTTT.

The chain uses TRBV19 and TRBJ1-1; TRBD1 matches at 12 bases. CDR1 LNHDA and CDR2 SQIVND come from the germline V gene (reference sequence). CDR3 length equals 14 residues. Trimming removed 7 bases from V and 7 bases from J; junction bases left unmatched: 7. The CDR3 sequence is CASIPGQGAIEAFF. CDR3 sequence (DNA): TGTGCCAGTATTCCGGGACAGGGGGCTATTGAAGCTTTCTTT.

This clone was seen a handful of times. The rearrangement uses TRBV4-1 and TRBJ2-7; the D gene is possibly TRBD1 (5 bases). This CDR3 is built from 14 residues. Trimming shortened V by 0 bases and J by 3 bases, and 9 bases separated the two germline ends. CDR1 and CDR2 (germline): MGHRA, YSYEKL. The DNA of the CDR3 is TGCGCCAGCAGCCAAGAGCCAGGGTACTACGAGCAGTACTTC. Residues: CASSQEPGYYEQYF.

The chain carries TRBV25-1 and TRBJ1-6; a weak D match, TRBD1 (5 bases). Germline assignment: CDR1 MGHDK and CDR2 SYGVNS. The CDR3 runs 13 residues. V dropped 4 bases and J dropped 5 bases, with 6 bases sitting between them. CDR3 DNA: TGTGCCAGCAGTGGACAGAATAATTCACCCCTCCACTTT. It is translated as CASSGQNNSPLHF.

V gene TRBV5-6 combines with J gene TRBJ2-3, with TRBD1 identical over 8 bases. The CDR3 length is 15 residues. The germline gives CDR1 SGHDT, CDR2 YYEEEE. V was clipped by 4 bases and J by 4 bases; unmatched bases: 8. The chain's CDR3 is CASSQMRTGSDTQYF. Written as DNA, the CDR3 is TGTGCCAGCAGCCAAATGAGGACAGGGTCAGATACGCAGTATTTT.

The V and J genes are TRBV6-5 and TRBJ1-2; perhaps TRBD1 as D (5 bases). The CDR3 totals 15 residues. Between the trimmed V and J ends, which lost 4 bases and 2 bases, there was a span of 14 bases. In germline, CDR1 is MNHEY, CDR2 SVGAGI. The DNA of the CDR3 is TGTGCCAGCAGTTTAGGACATCCTGCGAACTATGGCTACACCTTC. Residues: CASSLGHPANYGYTF.